The subject of this entry is one TCR beta chain. V was shortened by 2 bases and J by 4 bases, with 16 bases between the two germline ends. Looked up from germline, CDR1 is SGHRS and CDR2 is YFSETQ. CDR3 length equals 16 residues. Healthy donors had no documented immune events, such as infections, while sampled. Some clones are missing from TCRdb's copy, which holds only in-frame ones; the method was immunoSEQ multiplex PCR. The repertoire includes nearly 60,000 clones, roughly 87% of them detected once, and roughly 3.5% sits in the top ten. The sample is drawn from a study of identifying expanded T cells in peripheral blood.

This sequence was found in a person aged 18 to 75 in good health. Sample: blood. The chain joins TRBV5-1 to TRBJ2-4; D is unclear. The CDR3 here is CASSFGLATVKNIQYF. The CDR3 DNA reads TGCGCCAGCAGCTTTGGCCTTGCTACAGTTAAAAACATTCAGTACTTC. Together with reference TRBV5-1 and TRBJ2-4, the CDR3 gives the full variable domain: KAGVTQTPRYLIKTRGQQVTLSCSPISGHRSVSWYQQTPGQGLQFLFEYFSETQRNKGNFPGRFSGRQFSNSRSEMNVSTLELGDSALYLCASSFGLATVKNIQYFGAGTRLSVL.